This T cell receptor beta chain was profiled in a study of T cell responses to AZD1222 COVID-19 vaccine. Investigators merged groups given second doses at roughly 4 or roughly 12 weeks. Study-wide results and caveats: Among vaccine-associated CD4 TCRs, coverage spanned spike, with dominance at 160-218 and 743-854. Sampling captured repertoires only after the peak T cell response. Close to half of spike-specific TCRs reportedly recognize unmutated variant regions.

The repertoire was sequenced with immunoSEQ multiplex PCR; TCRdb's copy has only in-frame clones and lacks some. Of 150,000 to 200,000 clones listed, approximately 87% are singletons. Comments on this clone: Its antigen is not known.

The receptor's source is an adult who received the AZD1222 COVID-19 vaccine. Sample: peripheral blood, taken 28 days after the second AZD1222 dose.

CDR3 nucleotide sequence: TGTGCCAGCAGTTCTCAAGGGGACAGGGTTAGCACAGATACGCAGTATTTT. Its translation: CASSSQGDRVSTDTQYF. The chain combines TRBV2 with TRBJ2-3, with TRBD1 matching 9 bases. Germline lookup yields CDR1 SNHLY and CDR2 FYNNEI. Trimming removed 5 bases from V and 0 bases from J; junction bases left unmatched: 9. The CDR3 has 17 amino acids.